A single sample is the source of the 20 T cell receptor beta chains below, sequenced in a study of early stage breast cancer tumors. TCRdb's copy holds only in-frame clones and misses some; the assay was immunoSEQ multiplex PCR. The repertoire consists of fewer than 75,000 clones, with about 80% occurring once and the leading ten covering about 3.7%. The sample comprised blood. These receptors were taken from a person aged 25 to 40 with breast cancer.

This chain uses TRBV11-2 with TRBJ1-2; the D is unclear. The V end was cut by 1 base, the J end by 7 bases, with 7 bases between. Germline values: CDR1 SGHAT, CDR2 FQNNGV. The CDR3 runs to 12 residues. The CDR3, as DNA: TGTGCCAGCAGCTTAGGAGGGCCTGGCTACACCTTC. It codes for CASSLGGPGYTF.

The chain links TRBV18 to TRBJ2-3, with 11 bases identical to TRBD2. The CDR3 is 15 amino acids. CDR1 KGHSH and CDR2 LQKENI come from the germline V gene. Trimming cost V 1 base and J 4 bases; bases outside gene matches: 1. CDR3 nucleotide sequence: TGTGCCAGCTCACCACGGACTAGCGGGCCAGATACGCAGTATTTT. Translating gives CASSPRTSGPDTQYF. Using reference TRBV18 and TRBJ2-3 for the parts outside the CDR3, the full variable domain is NAGVMQNPRHLVRRRGQEARLRCSPMKGHSHVYWYRQLPEEGLKFMVYLQKENIIDESGMPKERFSAEFPKEGPSILRIQQVVRGDSAAYFCASSPRTSGPDTQYFGPGTRLTVL.

The V gene is TRBV30, the J gene TRBJ2-7; TRBD2 agrees at 10 bases. V was clipped by 0 bases and J by 6 bases; unmatched bases: 5. Germline V gene lookup returns CDR1 GTSNPN and CDR2 SVGIG (reference sequence). The CDR3 spans 14 residues. Written as DNA, the CDR3 is TGTGCCTGGAGTGTACTAGCGGGACCATTCGAGCAGTACTTC. It encodes CAWSVLAGPFEQYF.

The table lists this clone with a count of one. The chain has TRBV5-6 and TRBJ1-4; 9 bases map to TRBD1. Germline lookup yields CDR1 SGHDT and CDR2 YYEEEE. This CDR3 comprises 16 residues. V shed 0 bases, J shed 5 bases, and the junction held 5 bases outside the gene matches. The DNA of the CDR3 is TGTGCCAGCAGCTTGGGGACCGGGACAGGGAATGAAAAACTGTTTTTT. Amino acids: CASSLGTGTGNEKLFF.

The chain uses TRBV7-2 and TRBJ1-1; D may be TRBD1 (5 bases). V was cut by 5 bases and J by 0 bases, with 10 bases left in between. The CDR3 is made up of 14 amino acids. CDR1 and CDR2 from the germline V gene are SGHTA and FQGNSA. CDR3 amino acids: CASSPLGLNTEAFF. CDR3 bases: TGTGCCAGCAGCCCATTGGGGCTGAACACTGAAGCTTTCTTT.

The gene calls are TRBV30 and TRBJ2-7; no clear D gene. The CDR3 consists of 14 residues. Trimming left V 1 base short and J 3 bases short, with 13 bases between. CDR1 and CDR2 (germline): GTSNPN, SVGIG (reference sequence). The DNA for the CDR3 is TGTGCCTGGAGTGGATCCGGAAAAATCTACGAGCAGTACTTC. Encoded protein: CAWSGSGKIYEQYF.

This chain links TRBV4-3 with TRBJ2-5; 13 nucleotides agree with TRBD2. Germline CDR1 and CDR2: LGHNA and YSLEER. The length of the CDR3 is 15 residues. Unmatched junction bases numbered 2, after V lost 3 bases and J lost 4 bases. This CDR3 is CASSHTSGGGETQYF. In nucleotides, the CDR3 is TGCGCCAGCAGCCACACTAGCGGGGGGGGAGAGACCCAGTACTTC.

This clone has a handful of counts. This chain uses TRBV4-3 with TRBJ2-4; unclear D gene. Deletions cut 2 bases from V and 6 bases from J, with 8 bases between. The germline V gene has CDR1 LGHNA and CDR2 YSLEER. This CDR3 contains 13 residues. CDR3 in amino acids: CASSQSQRNIQYF. The DNA of the CDR3 is TGCGCCAGCAGCCAATCCCAGCGAAACATTCAGTACTTC.

The chain has TRBV19 and TRBJ2-7; D may be TRBD1 or TRBD2 (6 bases each). The CDR3 runs 13 residues. Germline V gene data show CDR1 as LNHDA and CDR2 as SQIVND (reference sequence). The germline V and J ends were trimmed by 4 bases and 2 bases, with 9 bases remaining between them. The CDR3 DNA reads as TGTGCCAGTAGTAAGGGGGGCACCTACGAGCAGTACTTC. It specifies CASSKGGTYEQYF. Together with reference TRBV19 and TRBJ2-7, the CDR3 gives the full variable domain: DGGITQSPKYLFRKEGQNVTLSCEQNLNHDAMYWYRQDPGQGLRLIYYSQIVNDFQKGDIAEGYSVSREKKESFPLTVTSAQKNPTAFYLCASSKGGTYEQYFGPGTRLTVT.

The chain has TRBV11-2 and TRBJ1-2, with a possible D match to TRBD1 (6 bases). The CDR3 extends over 17 amino acids. Germline values: CDR1 SGHAT, CDR2 FQNNGV. Trimming stripped 5 bases from V and 2 bases from J, with 21 bases between. In nucleotides, the CDR3 is TGTGCCAGCAGCCAGGCAGGTTTGGGGGCACCCAACTATGGCTACACCTTC. Its translation: CASSQAGLGAPNYGYTF.

The V gene is TRBV9, the J gene TRBJ2-7, with TRBD2 as a possible D gene (6 bases). The CDR3 spans 13 residues. The germline CDR1 and CDR2 sequences are SGDLS and YYNGEE. V was trimmed by 2 bases and J by 6 bases, leaving 12 bases between them. CDR3 sequence: CASSVGGPGEQYF. CDR3 nucleotides: TGTGCCAGCAGCGTCGGAGGGCCGGGCGAGCAGTACTTC.

This chain links TRBV29-1 with TRBJ2-1, with a weak D call TRBD2 (5 bases). CDR3 length equals 13 residues. CDR1 is SQVTM, CDR2 ANQGSEA, per germline. V was cut by 6 bases and J by 1 base, with 10 bases left in between. This CDR3 is CSVSSRSYNEQFF. Written as DNA, the CDR3 is TGCAGCGTCTCTAGCAGATCCTACAATGAGCAGTTCTTC.

The genes are TRBV7-8 and TRBJ2-7, with 8 bases identical to TRBD2. CDR1 and CDR2 (germline): SGHVS, FQNEAQ. V shed 1 base, J shed 7 bases, and the junction held 18 bases outside the gene matches. The CDR3 totals 18 residues. CDR3 sequence reads: CASSLEVISGIWAKEQYF. For the CDR3, the DNA is TGTGCCAGCAGCTTAGAAGTCATTAGCGGGATATGGGCTAAGGAGCAGTACTTC.

The CDR3 spells CASSGTSGREQFF. CDR3 DNA sequence: TGCGCCAGCAGCGGTACTAGCGGCCGTGAGCAGTTCTTC. The rearrangement joins TRBV5-1 to TRBJ2-1, with 8 bases that match TRBD2. Germline V CDR1 and CDR2: SGHRS, YFSETQ. The CDR3 totals 13 residues. V lost 4 bases and J lost 9; bases outside the gene matches: 6.

In its sample, this clone was seen once. The CDR3 region is CASSYVRGGDYGYTF. CDR3 bases: TGTGCCAGCAGTTACGTCAGGGGAGGGGACTATGGCTACACCTTC. The chain joins TRBV6-5 to TRBJ1-2; D might be TRBD1 (6 bases). The CDR3 extends over 15 amino acids. Trimming cost V 2 bases and J 3 bases, with 13 bases left between them. Germline CDR1 and CDR2: MNHEY and SVGAGI.

This chain uses TRBV4-2 with TRBJ1-2; D may be TRBD1 (6 bases). Trimming stripped 0 bases from V and 6 bases from J, with 8 bases between. CDR3 length equals 13 residues. Germline V CDR1 and CDR2: LGHNA, YNFKEQ. The DNA for the CDR3 is TGTGCCAGCAGCCAAGATAACAGGGATGGCTACACCTTC. The encoded protein is CASSQDNRDGYTF.

This chain connects TRBV5-1 to TRBJ2-7; 8 positions agree with TRBD2. V shed 3 bases and J 2 bases; nucleotides not matched to a gene: 4. Germline CDR1 is SGHRS and CDR2 is YFSETQ. The CDR3 spans 14 residues. Here the CDR3 reads CASSSGLGTYEQYF. CDR3 DNA: TGCGCCAGCAGCTCGGGACTAGGTACCTACGAGCAGTACTTC. The complete variable domain, with remaining parts taken from reference TRBV5-1 and TRBJ2-7, reads KAGVTQTPRYLIKTRGQQVTLSCSPISGHRSVSWYQQTPGQGLQFLFEYFSETQRNKGNFPGRFSGRQFSNSRSEMNVSTLELGDSALYLCASSSGLGTYEQYFGPGTRLTVT.

This rearrangement joins TRBV4-1 to TRBJ1-1; D ambiguous. The CDR3 length is 15 residues. V was pared by 0 bases and J by 5 bases, with 13 bases between. Germline loops: CDR1 MGHRA, CDR2 YSYEKL. The CDR3 DNA reads TGCGCCAGCAGCCAAGATCGGAGACGGGCAACTGAAGCTTTCTTT. Protein: CASSQDRRRATEAFF.

The chain carries TRBV28 and TRBJ1-1; no firm D call. CDR1 and CDR2 (germline): MDHEN, SYDVKM. The CDR3 is 12 residues long. Trimming shortened V by 2 bases and J by 7 bases, and 8 bases separated the two germline ends. This CDR3 reads CASSLTKFEAFF. For the CDR3, the DNA is TGTGCCAGCAGTTTAACCAAGTTTGAAGCTTTCTTT.

The V and J genes are TRBV20-1 and TRBJ2-3; D is undetermined. The V gene's germline CDR1 is DFQATT and CDR2 SNEGSKA (reference sequence). V lost 4 bases, J lost 5 bases, and 7 bases lay in between. This CDR3 region has 11 residues. CDR3 in amino acids: CSANGQDTQYF. The CDR3 DNA reads TGCAGTGCTAATGGGCAAGATACGCAGTATTTT.